A selection of T cell receptor beta chains follows, all from one sample in a study of graft-versus-host responses after intestinal transplantation. TCRdb's copy holds only in-frame clones and misses some; the assay was immunoSEQ multiplex PCR. The data show some 48,000 clones, with roughly 84% seen just once and around 0.5% held by the top ten. The antigens of these receptors remain unknown. Sequences were derived from unstimulated CD4+ T cells sorted from spleen or lymph node cells, sampled before transplant. These receptors were collected from a human donor who was the organ donor for an intestinal transplant. Both conserved end residues are part of each CDR3. D genes are given only for firm matches. Clone size is stated in some rows and not others, as once, few, many or a class when expanded.

cdr3_nt: TGTGCCAGCAGTGAAGGTTCTCTTTCCTACGAGCAGTACTTC
cdr3_aa: CASSEGSLSYEQYF
j_call: TRBJ2-7
v_call: TRBV2
d_call: .
clone_size: .

cdr3_nt: TGTGCCAGCAGCTCTCCCTGGGGACCTCAGGCCCTCCACTTT
cdr3_aa: CASSSPWGPQALHF
j_call: TRBJ1-6
v_call: TRBV7-9
d_call: .
clone_size: .

cdr3_nt: TGTGCCTGGAGTCTCCAGTTGTACAGAAACATTCAGTACTTC
cdr3_aa: CAWSLQLYRNIQYF
j_call: TRBJ2-4
v_call: TRBV30
d_call: .
clone_size: .

cdr3_nt: TGTGCCAGTAGGCACACACCATTAAGAGGTGGCTACACCTTC
cdr3_aa: CASRHTPLRGGYTF
j_call: TRBJ1-2
v_call: TRBV19
d_call: .
clone_size: .

cdr3_nt: TGTGCCAGCAGCTTAAAGGTGGGAGGGCCGGTCGAGCAGTACTTC
cdr3_aa: CASSLKVGGPVEQYF
j_call: TRBJ2-7
v_call: TRBV7-6
d_call: TRBD2
clone_size: few

cdr3_nt: TGTGCCAGCAGCTTAGCTTTTCGCAACAGTCTTTCAGATACGCAGTATTTT
cdr3_aa: CASSLAFRNSLSDTQYF
j_call: TRBJ2-3
v_call: TRBV7-8
d_call: .
clone_size: once

cdr3_nt: TGTGCCAGCACAGTTTCTGGAAACACCATATATTTT
cdr3_aa: CASTVSGNTIYF
j_call: TRBJ1-3
v_call: TRBV6-1
d_call: .
clone_size: .

cdr3_nt: TGTGCCAGCGCACCCCCGTTCGGACAGAACACCGGGGAGCTGTTTTTT
cdr3_aa: CASAPPFGQNTGELFF
j_call: TRBJ2-2
v_call: TRBV18
d_call: .
clone_size: .

cdr3_nt: TGTGCCAGCAGAACTACAGGGGCCGTCTATGGCTACACCTTC
cdr3_aa: CASRTTGAVYGYTF
j_call: TRBJ1-2
v_call: TRBV6-1
d_call: TRBD1
clone_size: .

cdr3_nt: TGTGCCAGCAGCTTAGGAATCCAATTCTACAATGAGCAGTTCTTC
cdr3_aa: CASSLGIQFYNEQFF
j_call: TRBJ2-1
v_call: TRBV7-9
d_call: .
clone_size: .

cdr3_nt: TGTACCAGTAGTACGTGGGAACAGGCCTTTTCCACCGGGGAGCTGTTTTTT
cdr3_aa: CTSSTWEQAFSTGELFF
j_call: TRBJ2-2
v_call: TRBV19
d_call: .
clone_size: .

cdr3_nt: TGTGCCTGGAGTGGGGGGCCGGGACTAGCGGGGTTGAGTGAGCAGTTCTTC
cdr3_aa: CAWSGGPGLAGLSEQFF
j_call: TRBJ2-1
v_call: TRBV30
d_call: TRBD2
clone_size: .

cdr3_nt: TGTGCCAGCAGCTTGGGACAGGTGGAGTTGAACACCATATATTTT
cdr3_aa: CASSLGQVELNTIYF
j_call: TRBJ1-3
v_call: TRBV11-3
d_call: TRBD1
clone_size: .

cdr3_nt: TGCGCCAGCAGCTGGGGGGACAGGGTCACCTACGAGCAGTACTTC
cdr3_aa: CASSWGDRVTYEQYF
j_call: TRBJ2-7
v_call: TRBV5-1
d_call: TRBD1
clone_size: .

cdr3_nt: TGTGCCAGCAGCCCCCGGGTGGCGGAGGCCCATGAGCAGTTCTTC
cdr3_aa: CASSPRVAEAHEQFF
j_call: TRBJ2-1
v_call: TRBV7-2
d_call: .
clone_size: .

cdr3_nt: TGCAGTGCTAGTGCGTGGGGCCGTCCGTTCTTC
cdr3_aa: CSASAWGRPFF
j_call: TRBJ2-1
v_call: TRBV20-1
d_call: .
clone_size: .

cdr3_nt: TGTGCCAGCAGCCCCCGGAAGGAGACCCAGTACTTC
cdr3_aa: CASSPRKETQYF
j_call: TRBJ2-5
v_call: TRBV11-3
d_call: .
clone_size: .

cdr3_nt: TGTGCCAGCACCTACGGCGGACAAGCCTATGGCTACACCTTC
cdr3_aa: CASTYGGQAYGYTF
j_call: TRBJ1-2
v_call: TRBV6-6
d_call: .
clone_size: .

cdr3_nt: TGTGCCAGCAGCCCGACTAGCGGTCTTCGGTACGAGCAGTACTTC
cdr3_aa: CASSPTSGLRYEQYF
j_call: TRBJ2-7
v_call: TRBV6-5
d_call: TRBD2
clone_size: .

cdr3_nt: TGCGCCAGCAGCTTCGACACCTACGAGCAGTACTTC
cdr3_aa: CASSFDTYEQYF
j_call: TRBJ2-7
v_call: TRBV5-1
d_call: .
clone_size: .

cdr3_nt: TGTGCCAGCAGTGAATGGGGGGGCGAGCAGTACTTC
cdr3_aa: CASSEWGGEQYF
j_call: TRBJ2-7
v_call: TRBV25-1
d_call: TRBD2
clone_size: few

cdr3_nt: TGTGCCAGCAGCTTGGGACTAGCGGGGGGGATAAGGGAGCAGTTCTTC
cdr3_aa: CASSLGLAGGIREQFF
j_call: TRBJ2-1
v_call: TRBV13
d_call: TRBD2
clone_size: .

cdr3_nt: TGTGCCAGCAGTCCCCGCAGGAGGGGGCGAGAAGCTTTCTTT
cdr3_aa: CASSPRRRGREAFF
j_call: TRBJ1-1
v_call: TRBV28
d_call: TRBD1
clone_size: .

cdr3_nt: TGTGCCAGCACCCGGACCCTGGGACAGGGCCTCTACGAGCAGTACTTC
cdr3_aa: CASTRTLGQGLYEQYF
j_call: TRBJ2-7
v_call: TRBV5-8
d_call: TRBD1
clone_size: .

cdr3_nt: TGCGCCAGCAGCCAAGCCCAGGGGAAGGCCGGAAACACCATATATTTT
cdr3_aa: CASSQAQGKAGNTIYF
j_call: TRBJ1-3
v_call: TRBV4-1
d_call: .
clone_size: .

cdr3_nt: TGTGCCAGCAGCTTGACCCCAGTTATGAACACTGAAGCTTTCTTT
cdr3_aa: CASSLTPVMNTEAFF
j_call: TRBJ1-1
v_call: TRBV5-4
d_call: .
clone_size: .

cdr3_nt: TGCGCCAGCAGCACTAGACCGGGACTAGCGGGGGGAGAAGAGACCCAGTACTTC
cdr3_aa: CASSTRPGLAGGEETQYF
j_call: TRBJ2-5
v_call: TRBV5-1
d_call: TRBD2
clone_size: few

cdr3_nt: TGTGCCAGCAGCGTAAAGTTTGATTCACCCCTCCACTTT
cdr3_aa: CASSVKFDSPLHF
j_call: TRBJ1-6
v_call: TRBV9
d_call: .
clone_size: .

cdr3_nt: TGTGCCAGCAGTTTTCGGCGCCAGCCCCAGCATTTT
cdr3_aa: CASSFRRQPQHF
j_call: TRBJ1-5
v_call: TRBV27
d_call: .
clone_size: .

cdr3_nt: TGCGCCAGCAGTGATTGGGACAGCAACCAGCCCCAGCATTTT
cdr3_aa: CASSDWDSNQPQHF
j_call: TRBJ1-5
v_call: TRBV10-2
d_call: TRBD1
clone_size: .

cdr3_nt: TGTGCCAGCACACTAGCGGGAGAGCAGTACTTC
cdr3_aa: CASTLAGEQYF
j_call: TRBJ2-7
v_call: TRBV6-1
d_call: TRBD2
clone_size: .

cdr3_nt: TGTGCCAGCAGCCCCCCAGGGGCGAACACTGAAGCTTTCTTT
cdr3_aa: CASSPPGANTEAFF
j_call: TRBJ1-1
v_call: TRBV6-6
d_call: .
clone_size: .

cdr3_nt: TGTGCCAGCTCACCACGGGCGGGGATTCTGGGGGCCAACGTCCTGACTTTC
cdr3_aa: CASSPRAGILGANVLTF
j_call: TRBJ2-6
v_call: TRBV18
d_call: .
clone_size: .

cdr3_nt: TGTGCCAGCAGCCGGATACTGGGCGGAAGCACAGATACGCAGTATTTT
cdr3_aa: CASSRILGGSTDTQYF
j_call: TRBJ2-3
v_call: TRBV7-8
d_call: .
clone_size: once

cdr3_nt: TGTGCCTGGCTCGGACTAGCGGGGGAATCCTACGAGCAGTACTTC
cdr3_aa: CAWLGLAGESYEQYF
j_call: TRBJ2-7
v_call: TRBV30
d_call: TRBD2
clone_size: once

cdr3_nt: TGTGCCAGCAGCGGGGAAACCACTAGCGGCGACAATACGCAGTATTTT
cdr3_aa: CASSGETTSGDNTQYF
j_call: TRBJ2-3
v_call: TRBV7-2
d_call: TRBD2
clone_size: .

cdr3_nt: TGTGCCAGCAGCCTAGGGGACAGGAACACCGGGGAGCTGTTTTTT
cdr3_aa: CASSLGDRNTGELFF
j_call: TRBJ2-2
v_call: TRBV11-2
d_call: TRBD1
clone_size: .

cdr3_nt: TGTGCCAGCAGTTACAGGGCACCCTACAATGAGCAGTTCTTC
cdr3_aa: CASSYRAPYNEQFF
j_call: TRBJ2-1
v_call: TRBV6-6
d_call: .
clone_size: .

cdr3_nt: TGTGCCAGCCATGGGGGCAGGGCATACACTGAAGCTTTCTTT
cdr3_aa: CASHGGRAYTEAFF
j_call: TRBJ1-1
v_call: TRBV25-1
d_call: .
clone_size: once

cdr3_nt: TGTGCCAGCAGCCCCACTAGCGGGGGGGCGACAGATACGCAGTATTTT
cdr3_aa: CASSPTSGGATDTQYF
j_call: TRBJ2-3
v_call: TRBV6-4
d_call: TRBD2
clone_size: .

cdr3_nt: TGCGCCAGCAGCCCTGGGACAGGCAATCAGCCCCAGCATTTT
cdr3_aa: CASSPGTGNQPQHF
j_call: TRBJ1-5
v_call: TRBV5-1
d_call: TRBD1
clone_size: .

cdr3_nt: TGTGCCAGCAGCTTAGTCGGCGACGCGTATGGCTACACCTTC
cdr3_aa: CASSLVGDAYGYTF
j_call: TRBJ1-2
v_call: TRBV11-2
d_call: .
clone_size: .

cdr3_nt: TGTGCCAGACAGGGGGACAATGGCTACACCTTC
cdr3_aa: CARQGDNGYTF
j_call: TRBJ1-2
v_call: TRBV12-1
d_call: .
clone_size: few

cdr3_nt: TGTGCCAGCAGCCAAAGGAATTCACCCCTCCACTTT
cdr3_aa: CASSQRNSPLHF
j_call: TRBJ1-6
v_call: TRBV4-2
d_call: .
clone_size: .